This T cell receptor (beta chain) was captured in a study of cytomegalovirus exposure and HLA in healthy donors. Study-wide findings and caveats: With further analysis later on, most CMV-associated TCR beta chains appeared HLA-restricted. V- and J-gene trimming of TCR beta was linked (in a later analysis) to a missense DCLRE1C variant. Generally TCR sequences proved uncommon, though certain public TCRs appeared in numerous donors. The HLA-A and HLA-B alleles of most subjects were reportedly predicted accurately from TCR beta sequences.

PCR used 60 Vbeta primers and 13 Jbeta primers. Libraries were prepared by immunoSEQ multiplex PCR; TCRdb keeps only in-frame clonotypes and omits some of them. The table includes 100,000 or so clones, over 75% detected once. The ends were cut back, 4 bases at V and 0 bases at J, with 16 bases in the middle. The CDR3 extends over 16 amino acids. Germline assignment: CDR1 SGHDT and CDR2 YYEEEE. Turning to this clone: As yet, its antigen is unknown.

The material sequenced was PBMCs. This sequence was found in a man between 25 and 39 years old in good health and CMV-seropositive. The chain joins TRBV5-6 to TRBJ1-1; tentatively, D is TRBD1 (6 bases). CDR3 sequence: CASSGGPDWLNTEAFF. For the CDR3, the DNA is TGTGCCAGCAGCGGGGGCCCCGACTGGTTGAACACTGAAGCTTTCTTT.